This T cell receptor (beta chain) was documented in a study of blood T cell repertoires in COVID-19 (TCRdb year 2020). General notes on the study: Collaborator samples came from the United States, Italy and Spain and covered acute and convalescent phases of COVID-19. Nearly every sample came with metadata listing a de-identified subject ID, COVID-19 status, age in years and sex. A freely available public database, intended as a resource for researchers studying the immune response to SARS-CoV-2, is where the repertoires were released. The material from the prospective study consisted of cDNA or gDNA derived from T cells, B-cell-depleted T cells, or PBMCs. Samples were obtained from the ongoing ImmuneRACE study (first 160 participants) and from roughly 1,300 subjects provided by 6 global collaborators. The dataset comprised deeply sampled blood TCRbeta repertoires from subjects exposed to, actively infected with, or recovered from COVID-19. Where available, HLA class I and class II types were taken from metadata supplied by the sample provider and were not determined by assay-based typing.

The junction carries 11 bases between V and J, which are trimmed by 3 bases and 4 bases respectively. In the germline V gene, CDR1 corresponds to SGHRS and CDR2 to YFSETQ. The CDR3, from cysteine to phenylalanine, totals 14 residues. This entry keeps only the CDR3 DNA: 42 bases, framed from base 1. TCRbeta CDR3 regions were amplified from genomic DNA by means of the immunoSEQ Assay, a bias-controlled multiplex PCR. As for how the authors treated the data: The number of nucleated cells in each sample was estimated by amplification of reference gene primers within the assay. To quantify the absolute abundance of each unique TCRbeta CDR3 rearrangement, sequence reads were collapsed and filtered. For each sample, productive Simpson clonality was calculated by taking the square root of Simpson's diversity index across productive rearrangements. This immuneACCESS table, as held by TCRdb, lists in-frame sequences with V and J called but not all clones. Of the missing ones, under half trace to an unresolved V gene in checked studies; the others have no known cause. Clone size and the V and J calls come from that table; the DNA yielded D and trimming. Present in this sample are approximately 100,000 clones, 85% of which were seen just once. Around 38% of the sample goes to the ten largest clones.

Whole blood was collected in K2EDTA tubes by collaborating institutions according to the institutions' own protocols. For TCRbeta analysis, collaborators shipped samples as frozen whole blood, isolated PBMCs, or DNA extracted from either of those sample types. Study-wide findings and limitations: The quantity of clinical and demographic metadata differed by source and by participant and was supplied without curation.

Concerning this clone: Its antigen specificity is not known. It has no much larger one-base neighbor in the sample; base qualities were not kept.

The rearrangement combines TRBV5-1 with TRBJ1-3; tentative D gene TRBD1, with 5 bases matching. The TCR originated in a man older than 75 with acute or convalescent COVID-19. Sequenced: peripheral blood. The DNA reads as follows: TGCGCCAGCAGCTCGACAGTCTCAGGAAACACCATATATTTT. Its protein reads: CASSSTVSGNTIYF.